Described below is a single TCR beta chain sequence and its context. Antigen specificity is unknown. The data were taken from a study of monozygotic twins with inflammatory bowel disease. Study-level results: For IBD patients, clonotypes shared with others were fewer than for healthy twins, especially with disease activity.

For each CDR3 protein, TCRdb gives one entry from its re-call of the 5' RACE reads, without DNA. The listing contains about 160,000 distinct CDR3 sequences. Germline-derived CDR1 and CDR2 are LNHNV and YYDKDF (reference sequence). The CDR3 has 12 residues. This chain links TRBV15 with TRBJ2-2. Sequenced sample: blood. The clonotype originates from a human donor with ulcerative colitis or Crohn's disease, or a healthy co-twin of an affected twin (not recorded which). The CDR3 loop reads CATSRNTGELFF.